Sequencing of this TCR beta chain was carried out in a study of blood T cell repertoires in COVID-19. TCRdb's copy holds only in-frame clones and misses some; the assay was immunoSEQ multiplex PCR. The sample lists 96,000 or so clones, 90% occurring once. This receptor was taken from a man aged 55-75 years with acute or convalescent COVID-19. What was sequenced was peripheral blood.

CDR3 nucleotides: TGTGCCAGTAGTATGTCCGGAGGTGAAGCTTTCTTT. Translation: CASSMSGGEAFF. V and J are TRBV19 and TRBJ1-1; D uncertain. Germline lookup yields CDR1 LNHDA and CDR2 SQIVND (reference sequence). Trimming pared 3 bases from V and 7 bases from J, leaving 9 bases between. The CDR3 is made up of 12 amino acids.